This paragraph reports one TCR beta chain. The CDR3 loop spans 13 amino acids. V was cut by 5 bases and J by 4 bases, with 11 bases left in between. Germline V gene sequence: CDR1 SEHNR, CDR2 FQNEAQ (reference sequence). Among Cohort 3 donors, those recovered had two negative PCRs, clearance, or symptom resolution. Clones were sequenced by immunoSEQ multiplex PCR, and TCRdb holds only the in-frame ones, with some missing. The table records around 400,000 clones, roughly four fifths of them present only once. These data belong to a study of blood T cell repertoires in COVID-19. The chain joins TRBV7-9 to TRBJ1-2, with D possibly TRBD1 on 5 matching bases. This TCR was recovered from a woman aged 45 to 65 who had recovered from COVID-19. The sample comprised PBMCs or T cells enriched from blood (not recorded which). In DNA, the CDR3 is TGTGCCAGCAGCCAACTCGGGGGCTATGGCTACACCTTC. Translation gives CASSQLGGYGYTF.